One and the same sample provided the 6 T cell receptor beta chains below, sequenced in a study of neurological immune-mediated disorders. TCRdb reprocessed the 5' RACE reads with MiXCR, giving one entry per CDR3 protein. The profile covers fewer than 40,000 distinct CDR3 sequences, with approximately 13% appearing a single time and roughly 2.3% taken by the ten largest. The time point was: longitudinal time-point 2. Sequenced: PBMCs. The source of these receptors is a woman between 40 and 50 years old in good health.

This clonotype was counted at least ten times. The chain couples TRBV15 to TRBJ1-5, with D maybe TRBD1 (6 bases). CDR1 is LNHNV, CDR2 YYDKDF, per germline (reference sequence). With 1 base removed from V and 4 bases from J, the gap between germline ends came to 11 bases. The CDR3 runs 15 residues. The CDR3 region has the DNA TGTGCCACCAGCAGAGCCAGGGGACGAAATCAGCCCCAGCATTTT. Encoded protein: CATSRARGRNQPQHF.

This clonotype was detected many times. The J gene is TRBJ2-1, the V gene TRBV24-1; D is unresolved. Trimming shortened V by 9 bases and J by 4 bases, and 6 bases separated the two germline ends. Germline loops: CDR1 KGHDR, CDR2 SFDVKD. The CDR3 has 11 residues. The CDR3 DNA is TGTGCCACCGAACGATACAATGAGCAGTTCTTC. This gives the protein CATERYNEQFF.

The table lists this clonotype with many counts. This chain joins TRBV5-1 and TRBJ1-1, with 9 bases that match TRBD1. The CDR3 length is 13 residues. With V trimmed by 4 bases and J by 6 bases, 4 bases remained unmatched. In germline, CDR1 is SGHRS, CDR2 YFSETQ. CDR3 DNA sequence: TGCGCCAGCAGCACAGGGGGCCAGGCTGAAGCTTTCTTT. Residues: CASSTGGQAEAFF.

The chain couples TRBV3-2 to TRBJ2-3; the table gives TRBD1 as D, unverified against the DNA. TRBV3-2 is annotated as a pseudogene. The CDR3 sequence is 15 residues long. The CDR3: CASSIAGGVADTQYF. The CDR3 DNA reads TGTGCCAGCAGCATAGCAGGGGGAGTCGCAGATACGCAGTATTTT.

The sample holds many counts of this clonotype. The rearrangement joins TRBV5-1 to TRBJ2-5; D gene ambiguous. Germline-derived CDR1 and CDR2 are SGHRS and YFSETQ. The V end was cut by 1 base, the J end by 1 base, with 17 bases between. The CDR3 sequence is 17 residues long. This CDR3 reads CASSLILSGKAQETQYF. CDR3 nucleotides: TGCGCCAGCAGCTTGATACTTTCAGGCAAAGCCCAAGAGACCCAGTACTTC.

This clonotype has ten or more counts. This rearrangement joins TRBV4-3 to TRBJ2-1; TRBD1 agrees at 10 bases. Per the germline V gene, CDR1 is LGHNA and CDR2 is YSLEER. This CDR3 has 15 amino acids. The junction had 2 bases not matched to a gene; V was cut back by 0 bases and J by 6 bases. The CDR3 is CASSQDRTGGNEQFF. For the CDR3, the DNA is TGCGCCAGCAGCCAAGATAGGACAGGGGGCAATGAGCAGTTCTTC.